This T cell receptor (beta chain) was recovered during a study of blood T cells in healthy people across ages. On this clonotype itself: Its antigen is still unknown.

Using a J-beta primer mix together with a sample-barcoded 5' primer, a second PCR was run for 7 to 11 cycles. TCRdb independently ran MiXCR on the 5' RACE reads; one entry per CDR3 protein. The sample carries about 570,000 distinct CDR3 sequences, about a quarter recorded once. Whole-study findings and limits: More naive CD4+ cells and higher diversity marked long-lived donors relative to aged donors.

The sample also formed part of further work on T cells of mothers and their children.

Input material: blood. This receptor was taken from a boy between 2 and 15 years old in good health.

CDR3 sequence reads: CASSQEGVAGGETQYF. The CDR3 nucleotides are TGTGCCAGCAGCCAAGAAGGGGTAGCGGGTGGAGAGACCCAGTACTTC. The chain links TRBV4-2 to TRBJ2-5; TRBD2 matches 7 bases. This CDR3 is built from 16 residues. Germline CDR1 is LGHNA and CDR2 is YNFKEQ. The J segment lost 4 bases and the V segment lost 0 bases, leaving 8 bases of the junction unmatched.